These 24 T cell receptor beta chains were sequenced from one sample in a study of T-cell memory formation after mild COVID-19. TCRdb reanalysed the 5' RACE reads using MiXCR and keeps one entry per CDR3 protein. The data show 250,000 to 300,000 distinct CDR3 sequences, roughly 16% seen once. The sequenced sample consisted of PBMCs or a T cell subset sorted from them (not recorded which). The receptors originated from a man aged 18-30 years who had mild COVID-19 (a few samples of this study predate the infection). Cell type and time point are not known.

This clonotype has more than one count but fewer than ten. This chain's CDR3 is CASMRWEAGGTGELFF. The CDR3 coding sequence is TGCGCCAGCATGCGGTGGGAGGCCGGAGGGACCGGGGAGCTGTTTTTT. The rearrangement links TRBV10-2 to TRBJ2-2, with D maybe TRBD2 (6 bases). Trimming pared 7 bases from V and 5 bases from J, leaving 20 bases between. Germline assignment: CDR1 WSHSY and CDR2 SAAADI. This CDR3 has 16 amino acids.

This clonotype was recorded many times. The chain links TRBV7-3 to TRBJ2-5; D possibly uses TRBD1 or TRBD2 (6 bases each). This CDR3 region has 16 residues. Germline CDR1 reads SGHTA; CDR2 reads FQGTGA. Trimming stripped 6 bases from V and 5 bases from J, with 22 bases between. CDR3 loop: CASSTVPRGDRETQYF. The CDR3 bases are TGTGCCAGCAGTACCGTCCCGAGGGGGGATCGGGAGACCCAGTACTTC.

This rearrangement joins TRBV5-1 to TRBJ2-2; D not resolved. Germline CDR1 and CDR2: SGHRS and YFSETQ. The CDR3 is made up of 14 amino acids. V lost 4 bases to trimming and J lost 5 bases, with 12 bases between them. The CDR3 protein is CASSPRTETGELFF. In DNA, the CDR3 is TGCGCCAGCAGCCCACGGACGGAGACCGGGGAGCTGTTTTTT.

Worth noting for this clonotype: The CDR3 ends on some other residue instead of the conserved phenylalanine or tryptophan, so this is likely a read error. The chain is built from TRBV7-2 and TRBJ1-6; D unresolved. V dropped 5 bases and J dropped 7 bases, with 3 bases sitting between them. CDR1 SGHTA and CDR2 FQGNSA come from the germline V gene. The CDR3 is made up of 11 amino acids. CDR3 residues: CASSPNSPLHI. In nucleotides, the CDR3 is TGTGCCAGCAGCCCGAATTCACCCCTCCACATT.

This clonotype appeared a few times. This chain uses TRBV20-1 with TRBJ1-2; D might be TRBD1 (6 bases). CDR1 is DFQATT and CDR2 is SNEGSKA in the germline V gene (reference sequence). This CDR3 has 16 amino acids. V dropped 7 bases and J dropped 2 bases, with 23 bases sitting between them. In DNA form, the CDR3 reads TGCAGTGTGCGGGGAGTTGATGGGGGGCTGAACTATGGCTACACCTTC. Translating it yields CSVRGVDGGLNYGYTF.

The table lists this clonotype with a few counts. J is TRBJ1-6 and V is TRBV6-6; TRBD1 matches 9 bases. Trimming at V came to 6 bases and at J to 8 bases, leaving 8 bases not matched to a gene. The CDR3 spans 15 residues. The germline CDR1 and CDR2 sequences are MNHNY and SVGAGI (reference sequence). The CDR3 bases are TGTGCCAGCAGAGAACAGGGGGCTCGAGATTCACCCCTCCACTTT. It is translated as CASREQGARDSPLHF.

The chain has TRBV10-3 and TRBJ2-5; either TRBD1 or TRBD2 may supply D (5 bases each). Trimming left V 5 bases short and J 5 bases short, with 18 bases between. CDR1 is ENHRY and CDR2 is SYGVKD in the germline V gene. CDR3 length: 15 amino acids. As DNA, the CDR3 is TGTGCCATCAGTACAACCGTGAGGGGCGGTGAGACCCAGTACTTC. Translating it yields CAISTTVRGGETQYF.

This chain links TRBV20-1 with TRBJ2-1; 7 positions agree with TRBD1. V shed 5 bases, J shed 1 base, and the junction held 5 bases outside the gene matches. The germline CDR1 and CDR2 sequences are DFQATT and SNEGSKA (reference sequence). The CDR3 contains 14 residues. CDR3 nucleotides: TGCAGTGCTGGCAGGGGGTTATCCTACAATGAGCAGTTCTTC. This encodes CSAGRGLSYNEQFF.

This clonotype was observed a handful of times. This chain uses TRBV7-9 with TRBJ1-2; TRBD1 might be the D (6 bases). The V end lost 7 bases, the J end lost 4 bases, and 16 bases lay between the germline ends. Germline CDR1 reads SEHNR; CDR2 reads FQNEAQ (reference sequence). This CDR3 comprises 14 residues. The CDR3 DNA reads TGTGCCAGCACAGGGACACTGATCACCTATGGCTACACCTTC. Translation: CASTGTLITYGYTF.

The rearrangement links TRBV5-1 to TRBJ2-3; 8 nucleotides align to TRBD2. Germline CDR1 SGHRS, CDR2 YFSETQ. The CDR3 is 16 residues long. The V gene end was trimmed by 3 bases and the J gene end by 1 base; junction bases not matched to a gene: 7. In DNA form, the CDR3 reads TGCGCCAGCAGCTCCCATAGCGGGGCTGGCACAGATACGCAGTATTTT. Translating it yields CASSSHSGAGTDTQYF.

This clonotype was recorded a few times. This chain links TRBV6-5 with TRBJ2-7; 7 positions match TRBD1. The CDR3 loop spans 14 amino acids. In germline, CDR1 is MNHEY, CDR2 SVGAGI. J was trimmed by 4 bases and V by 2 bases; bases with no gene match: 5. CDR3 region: CASSYAQGEYEQYF. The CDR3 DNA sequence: TGTGCCAGCAGTTACGCCCAGGGGGAGTACGAGCAGTACTTC.

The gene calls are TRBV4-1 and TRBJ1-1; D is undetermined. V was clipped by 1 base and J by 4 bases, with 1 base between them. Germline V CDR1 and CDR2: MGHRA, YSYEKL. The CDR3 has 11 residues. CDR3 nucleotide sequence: TGCGCCAGCAGCCAAGCCACTGAAGCTTTCTTT. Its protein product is CASSQATEAFF.

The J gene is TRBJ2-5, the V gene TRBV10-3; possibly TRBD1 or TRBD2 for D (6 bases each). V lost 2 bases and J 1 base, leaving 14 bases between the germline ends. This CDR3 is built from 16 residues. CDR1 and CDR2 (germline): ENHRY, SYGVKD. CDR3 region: CAISEGRGRPQETQYF. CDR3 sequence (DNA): TGTGCCATCAGTGAGGGCCGGGGGCGTCCCCAAGAGACCCAGTACTTC.

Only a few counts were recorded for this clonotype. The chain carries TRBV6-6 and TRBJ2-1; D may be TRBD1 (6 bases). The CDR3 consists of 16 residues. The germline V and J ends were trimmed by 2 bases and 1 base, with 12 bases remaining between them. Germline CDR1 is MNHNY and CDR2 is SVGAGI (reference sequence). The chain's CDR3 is CASSYPWTESYNEQFF. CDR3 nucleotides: TGTGCCAGCAGTTACCCCTGGACAGAGTCCTACAATGAGCAGTTCTTC.

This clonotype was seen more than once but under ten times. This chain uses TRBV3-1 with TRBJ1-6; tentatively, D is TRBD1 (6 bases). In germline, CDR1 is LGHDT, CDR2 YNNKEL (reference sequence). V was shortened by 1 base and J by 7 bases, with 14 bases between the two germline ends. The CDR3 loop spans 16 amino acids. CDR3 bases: TGTGCCAGCAGCCAAGTTATTGGGGGGCAGAATTCACCCCTCCACTTT. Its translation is CASSQVIGGQNSPLHF.

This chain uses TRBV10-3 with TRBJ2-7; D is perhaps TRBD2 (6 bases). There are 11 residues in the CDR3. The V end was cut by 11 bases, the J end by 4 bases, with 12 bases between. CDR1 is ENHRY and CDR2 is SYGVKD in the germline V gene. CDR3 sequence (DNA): TGTGCCTGCGGGACGGGATACGAGCAGTACGTC. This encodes CACGTGYEQYV.

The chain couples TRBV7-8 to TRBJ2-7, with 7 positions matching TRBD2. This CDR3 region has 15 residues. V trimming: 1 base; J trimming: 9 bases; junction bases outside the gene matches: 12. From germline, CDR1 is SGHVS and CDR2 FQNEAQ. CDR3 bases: TGTGCCAGCAGCTTAGAACACGGACGGGGGGTCGGGCAGTACGTC. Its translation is CASSLEHGRGVGQYV.

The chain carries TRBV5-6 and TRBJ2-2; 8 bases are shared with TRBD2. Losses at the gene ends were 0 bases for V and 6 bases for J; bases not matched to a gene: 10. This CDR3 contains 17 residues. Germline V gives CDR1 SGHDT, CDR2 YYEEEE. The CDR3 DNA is TGTGCCAGCAGCTTGGAGGTCCGGGGGGGCATCGCCGGGGAGCTGTTTTTT. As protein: CASSLEVRGGIAGELFF.

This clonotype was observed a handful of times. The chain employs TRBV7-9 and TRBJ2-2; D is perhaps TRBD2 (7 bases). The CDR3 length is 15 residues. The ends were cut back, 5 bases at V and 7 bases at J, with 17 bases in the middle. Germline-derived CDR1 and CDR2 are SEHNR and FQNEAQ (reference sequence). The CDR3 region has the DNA TGTGCCAGCAGCCCTAGGGGGGGGCGAGACGGGGAGCTGTTTTTT. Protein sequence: CASSPRGGRDGELFF.

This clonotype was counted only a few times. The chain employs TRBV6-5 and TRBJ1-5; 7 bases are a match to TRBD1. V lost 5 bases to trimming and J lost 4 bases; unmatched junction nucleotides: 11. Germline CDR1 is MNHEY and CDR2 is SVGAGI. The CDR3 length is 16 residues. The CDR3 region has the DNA TGTGCCAGCAGTCCGCTTAGGGCAGGGGGGAATCAGCCCCAGCATTTT. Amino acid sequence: CASSPLRAGGNQPQHF.

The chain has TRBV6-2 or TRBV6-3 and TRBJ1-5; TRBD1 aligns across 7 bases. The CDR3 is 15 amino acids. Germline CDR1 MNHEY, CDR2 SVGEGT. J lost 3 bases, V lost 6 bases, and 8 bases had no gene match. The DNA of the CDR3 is TGTGCCAGCAGCTCGGACAGGAGCTTCAATCAGCCCCAGCATTTT. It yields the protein CASSSDRSFNQPQHF.

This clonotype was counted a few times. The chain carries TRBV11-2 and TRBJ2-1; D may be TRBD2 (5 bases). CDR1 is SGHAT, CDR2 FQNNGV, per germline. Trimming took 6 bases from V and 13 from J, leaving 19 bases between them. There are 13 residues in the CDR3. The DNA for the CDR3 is TGTGCCAGCAGACAAAGCGGCCTAAACGAACAGTTCTTC. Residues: CASRQSGLNEQFF.

The CDR3: CASRRPGQGFSPLHF. The DNA of the CDR3 is TGTGCCAGCAGACGACCGGGACAGGGTTTCTCACCCCTCCACTTT. The chain recombines TRBV11-2 with TRBJ1-6; 9 bases are shared with TRBD1. Germline assignment: CDR1 SGHAT and CDR2 FQNNGV. This CDR3 is 15 amino acids long. V dropped 6 bases and J dropped 10; count of bases not matched to a gene: 10. The whole variable domain, remainder taken from reference TRBV11-2 and TRBJ1-6, is EAGVAQSPRYKIIEKRQSVAFWCNPISGHATLYWYQQILGQGPKLLIQFQNNGVVDDSQLPKDRFSAERLKGVDSTLKIQPAKLEDSAVYLCASRRPGQGFSPLHFGNGTRLTVT.

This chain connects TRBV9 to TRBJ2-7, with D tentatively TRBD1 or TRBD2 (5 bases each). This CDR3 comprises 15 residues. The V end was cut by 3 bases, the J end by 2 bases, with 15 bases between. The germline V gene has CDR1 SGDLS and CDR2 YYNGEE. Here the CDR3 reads CASSGGTPGTYEQYF. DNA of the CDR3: TGTGCCAGCAGCGGGGGGACGCCGGGGACCTACGAGCAGTACTTC.